This T cell receptor (beta chain) stems from a study of T cells in Graves' hyperthyroidism and ophthalmopathy. Looking at the study overall: Specimen type is peripheral blood, collected at initial diagnosis prior to any treatment. General study findings and limits: Patients with ophthalmopathy were separated from those with stable hyperthyroidism by a 13 V-J model.

Orbital computed tomography and thyroid ultrasound, together with serum TRAb and thyroxine and clinical symptoms, were used for diagnoses. Deletions cut 3 bases from V and 4 bases from J, with 6 bases between. Germline loops: CDR1 LGHNT, CDR2 FRNRAP. The CDR3 contains 12 residues. This clonotype was seen a few times. The antigen is not known. It was RNA transcripts that yielded the amplified TCR beta CDR3 regions. In the first-round RT-PCR of the TCR CDR3, the HTBI primer set was used. TCRdb recomputed calls from the multiplex PCR reads with MiXCR, one row per CDR3 protein. The table records about 840,000 distinct CDR3 sequences, about two fifths of them present only once.

The sequence was obtained from a man between 18 and 29 years old with Graves' hyperthyroidism. The specimen was blood. The rearrangement joins TRBV12-5 to TRBJ1-2; no reliable D call. The CDR3 loop reads CASGFTVYGYTF. The CDR3 nucleotides are TGTGCTAGTGGTTTCACAGTCTATGGCTACACCTTC.